This entry concerns a single T cell receptor (beta chain). This clone's antigen is unknown. It has no much larger one-base neighbor in the sample; base qualities were not kept. The sample originates from a study of cytomegalovirus exposure and HLA in healthy donors (dated by TCRdb to the late 2010s). About the full investigation: An earlier analysis of 550 to 700 of the donors reported approximately 290 Gb of sequence data and more than 90 million unique TCR beta sequences from about 200 million T cells. About 300 gigabases of sequencing data and approximately 85 million unique TCR sequences were included in an early release covering around 650 HLA-typed donors. Among the 398 genotyped donors, around 79% belonged to the genetic ancestry cluster associated with self-reported Caucasian donors. The study aimed to test whether signatures of past pathogen exposure could be identified by cataloging public T cell receptors. The T cell repertoires of 550 to 850 subjects were profiled by immunosequencing and related to cytomegalovirus serostatus. Besides the first cohort of 500 to 700 subjects, a separate validation cohort made up of 95 to 150 different subjects was used. High-throughput TCR immunosequencing, statistical association of individual TCRs with disease status, and machine learning were combined to predict cytomegalovirus infection status. A later analysis re-examined previously published TCR beta repertoires from about 670 donors and added high-resolution HLA genotyping to investigate patterns of TCR occurrence. Rather than using new phenotypic data, the later analysis identified candidate immune exposures from TCR beta sequences and from how often those sequences occurred across donors. An earlier analysis of 587 of the donors used high-throughput TCR beta sequencing to judge whether each TCR beta V gene segment behaved as functional or pseudogenic. Donor age, sex, ethnicity and CMV serostatus were compiled together with the repertoire data. In a later genetic analysis, genome-wide SNP genotypes for about 55% of the roughly 700 donors were used, and that subset was treated as a discovery cohort. All discovery cohort repertoires had been generated using a single sequencing platform. HLA typing included class I and class II loci at four-digit resolution. Typing coverage differed by locus: A, B, C, DRB1 and DQB1 were typed in about 620-640 donors, DQA1 in approximately 520, DPA1 in some 600, and DPB1 in 450 to 480. Five DR-DQ haplotypes were treated as single units for association and clustering because of strong linkage in the cohort. Across about 370 genotyped donors of the cohort, an average of about 250,000 unique TCR beta nucleotide sequences per donor were sequenced, and roughly 18% of those sequences were non-productive.

What the authors observed across the whole study: A later analysis found that TCR association rates varied across HLA loci, with DRB1 alleles showing the most associated TCRs and HLA-C alleles the fewest. Broadly in line with IMGT annotations, most TCR beta V segments showed up in productive rearrangements about 87% or about 30% of the time in an earlier analysis of a few hundred of the donors. A later genetic analysis associated a missense DCLRE1C variant with V-gene and J-gene trimming of TCR beta chains, and an independent cohort replicated the association. Because HLA typing was missing for some donors at each locus, association tests included only the typed subset. Compared with equally common non-associated chains, HLA-associated TCR beta chains in a later analysis were more clonally expanded and had lower generation probabilities. Across donors, most TCR sequences were observed very rarely, whereas some public TCRs were present in many individuals. Sequencing depth was assumed to be roughly uniform across donors in the presence/absence analyses, though that assumption may not hold. The classifier was reported to diagnose cytomegalovirus status with high specificity and sensitivity in both the original cohort and the validation cohort. A few of the identified cytomegalovirus-associated TCR beta chains were confirmed in vitro to be specific for cytomegalovirus antigens. Because counts were too low, under 20 rarely observed V segments, including chromosome 9 orphons, were left out of the earlier analysis of approximately 500 of the donors. A later analysis found that most CMV-associated TCR beta chains appeared HLA-restricted, with HLA associations seemingly driven largely by CMV exposure. CMV serostatus was the only immune exposure information available for the cohort. This cohort had only TCR beta chains sequenced, and the lack of alpha or paired-chain data limited which features could be detected. In a later genetic analysis, fewer N-insertions in productive TCRs were reported among donors in an Asian-associated ancestry cluster than the approximately 670-donor mean. Some IMGT-functional V segments, including TRBV6-2 and TRBV6-3, could not be told apart with the 87-base-pair reads, so those segments were excluded. In a later analysis, several top co-occurrence clusters were reported to appear linked to parvovirus B19, influenza, CMV and Epstein-Barr virus. Assigning TCR associations to individual alleles was difficult when HLA alleles, especially DR and DQ, strongly co-occurred. A further reported finding was that TCR beta sequences accurately predicted the HLA-A and HLA-B alleles for most subjects in the first cohort. A group of highly shared sequence variants was considered likely to be a technical artifact of the sequencing pipeline. Linkage disequilibrium might explain the correlated functional status among segregating V segments, but an unknown experimental factor could not be excluded. In a later analysis, 16,951 TCR beta sequences were associated with specific HLA alleles at a false discovery rate of 0.05. The authors suggested that the approach could potentially be extended to other disease states and immunological phenotypes. In the study, some 180 TCR beta chains were listed as associated with cytomegalovirus.

The cysteine opens and the phenylalanine closes a CDR3 of 12 amino acids. Only the CDR3 region is kept as DNA, spanning 36 bases read in frame from base 1. From the germline V gene, CDR1 is MGHRA and CDR2 is YSYEKL. V loses 1 base of germline sequence and J loses 5 bases, and the interval between the two ends is 3 bases. The method was the immunoSEQ multiplex PCR assay. The multiplex PCR relied on a mix of 60 forward primers for TCR Vbeta segments and 13 reverse primers for TCR Jbeta segments. The CDR3 region of rearranged TCR beta genes was amplified from genomic DNA with a multiplex PCR assay. Amplified TCR beta libraries were sequenced as 87-base-pair reads on the Illumina HiSeq System. The authors' pipeline ran thus. Across the 500 to 750 repertoires, a later analysis counted some 80 million unique TCR beta chains, roughly 11 million of which were shared by at least two donors. Raw reads were error-corrected and collapsed into unique sequences with a nearest-neighbor algorithm that merged closely related sequences to remove PCR and sequencing errors. CDR3 sequences were aligned to IMGT reference sequences to assign V, D and J gene segments. Each retained sequence needed at least a six-nucleotide match to both a V gene segment and a J gene segment. A rearrangement was called productive if the CDR3 had no stop codons and remained in frame with V and J, and every other rearrangement was called non-productive. CDR3 was defined according to IMGT convention as the region running from the second conserved V-encoded cysteine to the conserved J-encoded phenylalanine. The earlier analysis of fewer than 700 of the donors excluded sequences that lacked an unambiguous match to a single V gene segment. An earlier analysis of some 500 of the donors classified V segments as functional when productive rearrangements were above 56.7% and as segregating when the standard deviation between donors was above 5%. A statistical classification framework was developed to diagnose cytomegalovirus status using the catalog of TCR beta chain sequences. A later analysis assigned V and J genes by comparing TCR nucleotide sequences with IMGT/GENE-DB human TR gene sequences. The TCRdist pipeline was used in a later analysis to assign CDR3 sequences and most-parsimonious VDJ recombination scenarios. In a later analysis, each TCR beta chain was defined by its CDR3 amino acid sequence together with its V-gene family, and reads without a unique V-gene family were excluded. A later analysis removed 592 highly shared, low-generation-probability nucleotide sequences to deal with suspected cross-contamination and a sequencing artifact. In a later analysis, a clonal expansion index for each public chain was calculated from normalized within-repertoire ranks of inferred template counts. In a later analysis, generation probabilities were computed using a VDJ recombination model fitted to out-of-frame rearrangements, and the results were checked against IGoR. Hypergeometric tests were used in a later analysis to score TCR-TCR, TCR-HLA and TCR-CMV co-occurrence, with a repertoire-size bias correction applied to the TCR pairs. To estimate false discovery rates, a later analysis permuted the HLA or CMV assignments 20 times. In a later analysis, co-occurring TCRs were grouped using DBSCAN, with TCRdist sequence similarity added in when clustering inside HLA-allele-positive subsets. Co-occurrence clustering excluded repertoires with fewer than 30,000 or more than 120,000 public chains, plus five with anomalous nucleotide sharing. This immuneACCESS table, as held by TCRdb, lists in-frame sequences with V and J called but not all clones. Of the missing ones, under half trace to an unresolved V gene in checked studies; the others have no known cause. That table supplies the V and J calls and clone size; D and trimming were determined from the DNA. The sample has approximately 150,000 clones on record, 55% to 75% of them singletons. Jointly, the top ten make up 7% to 8.5% of the sample.

The cohort was made up of approximately 670 healthy bone marrow donors. Cohort members were all nominally healthy when sampled, although unrecorded immune exposures were likely present. The donor was CMV seropositive and belonged to the group of over 250 seropositive cohort members. A peripheral blood sample was provided by each donor, and peripheral blood mononuclear cells were used for TCR beta sequencing. The Qiagen DNeasy Blood Extraction Kit was used to extract genomic DNA from the blood cell samples. The sequence derives from an older woman in good health and CMV-seropositive. The chain was built from TRBV4-1 and TRBJ1-5, with the D gene not clear enough to name. Sequenced input: PBMCs. The nucleotide sequence reads as follows: TGCGCCAGCAGCCAAGGCGATCAGCCCCAGCATTTT. This encodes CASSQGDQPQHF.